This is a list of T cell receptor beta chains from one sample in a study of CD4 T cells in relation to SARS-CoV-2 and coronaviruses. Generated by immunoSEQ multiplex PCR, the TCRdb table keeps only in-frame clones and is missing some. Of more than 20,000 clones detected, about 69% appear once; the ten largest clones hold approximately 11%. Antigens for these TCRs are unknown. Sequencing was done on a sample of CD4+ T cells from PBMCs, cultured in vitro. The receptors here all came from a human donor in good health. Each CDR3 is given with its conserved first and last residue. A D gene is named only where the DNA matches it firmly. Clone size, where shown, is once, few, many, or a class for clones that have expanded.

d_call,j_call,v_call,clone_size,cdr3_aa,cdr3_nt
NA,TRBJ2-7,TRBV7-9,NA,CASSLGLSEQYF,TGTGCCAGCAGCTTAGGGCTCAGCGAGCAGTACTTC
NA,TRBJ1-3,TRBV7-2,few,CASSLELGSRNTIYF,TGTGCCAGCAGCTTAGAATTAGGCAGCCGAAACACCATATATTTT
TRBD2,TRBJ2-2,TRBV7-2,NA,CASSLGGLAGAGELFF,TGTGCCAGCAGCTTAGGGGGACTAGCGGGGGCCGGGGAGCTGTTTTTT
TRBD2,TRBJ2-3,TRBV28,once,CASQVAGVTDTQYF,TGTGCCAGCCAGGTAGCGGGAGTGACAGATACGCAGTATTTT
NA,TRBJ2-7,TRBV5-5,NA,CASSLSRVYEQYF,TGTGCCAGCAGCTTAAGCAGGGTCTACGAGCAGTACTTC
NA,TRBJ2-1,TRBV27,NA,CASSFLDSSYNEQFF,TGTGCCAGCAGTTTTTTGGATAGCTCCTACAATGAGCAGTTCTTC
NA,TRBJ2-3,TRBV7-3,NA,CASSLTGPSVGDTQYF,TGTGCCAGCAGCTTAACCGGGCCGAGTGTAGGAGATACGCAGTATTTT
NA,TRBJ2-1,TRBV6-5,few,CASSTGWPGNEQFF,TGTGCCAGCAGCACGGGGTGGCCGGGGAATGAGCAGTTCTTC
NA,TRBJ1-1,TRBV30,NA,CAWRSWRGRTEAFF,TGTGCCTGGAGGTCCTGGCGGGGCAGGACTGAAGCTTTCTTT
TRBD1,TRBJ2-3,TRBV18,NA,CASSSGQERGTDTQYF,TGTGCCAGCTCATCCGGACAGGAGAGAGGGACAGATACGCAGTATTTT
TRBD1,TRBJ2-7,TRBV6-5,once,CASSIGLGDRGDF,TGTGCCAGCAGTATCGGTCTAGGTGACAGGGGTGACTTC
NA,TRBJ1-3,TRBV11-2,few,CASSLTGWGSGNTIYF,TGTGCCAGCAGCTTAACCGGTTGGGGGTCTGGAAACACCATATATTTT
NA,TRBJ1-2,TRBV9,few,CASSVVAGAAYGYTF,TGTGCCAGCAGCGTAGTAGCAGGGGCGGCCTATGGCTACACCTTC
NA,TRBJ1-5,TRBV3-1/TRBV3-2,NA,CASSQDPRLQPQHF,TGTGCCAGCAGCCAAGATCCCAGGTTACAGCCCCAGCATTTT